The present T cell receptor (beta chain) was sequenced within a study of cytomegalovirus exposure and HLA in healthy donors. Notes on this clone: Its antigen is not identified.

Primers included in the PCR were 60 Vbeta and 13 Jbeta primers. Clones were read by immunoSEQ multiplex PCR, and TCRdb kept only the in-frame ones, dropping some. The data show some 180,000 clones, about 83% seen once. The study, taken as a whole, reports: Most observed TCR sequences were rare, whereas some public TCRs were detected in many donors. Later findings reportedly placed an Asian-associated ancestry cluster below the approximately 630-donor mean for N-insertions.

This clonotype was obtained from a female donor in good health and CMV-seronegative. Sequenced: PBMCs.

The CDR3 loop is CASRPTSGGAYEQYF. CDR3 nucleotides: TGTGCCAGCAGACCTACTAGCGGGGGGGCCTACGAGCAGTACTTC. The rearrangement links TRBV5-4 to TRBJ2-5, with 13 bases matching TRBD2. The J call may be faulty, since TRBJ2-7 better matches the DNA end. The CDR3 contains 15 residues. Germline CDR1 reads SGHNT; CDR2 reads YYREEE (reference sequence).